This is a list of T cell receptor beta chains from one sample in a study of shared clonotypes between healthy human individuals. The assay was immunoSEQ multiplex PCR, and TCRdb's table has in-frame clones only and misses some. The sample has 2 million to 3 million clones; roughly 92% are singletons. The sequencing input was naive CD4+ T cells sorted from blood. All receptors come from a man aged 18 to 35 in good health. Both conserved end residues are part of each CDR3.

v_call: TRBV29-1
j_call: TRBJ1-1
cdr3_aa: CSVRDAGEAFF

v_call: TRBV7-2
j_call: TRBJ2-2
cdr3_aa: CASSPGLAGVGPGELFF

v_call: TRBV19
j_call: TRBJ2-1
cdr3_aa: CASSTPGRGGYNEQFF

v_call: TRBV7-2
j_call: TRBJ2-1
cdr3_aa: CASSSLGLLYNEQFF

v_call: TRBV30
j_call: TRBJ2-1
cdr3_aa: CAWRYRTPHNEQFF

v_call: TRBV6-1
j_call: TRBJ2-7
cdr3_aa: CASSEKGTGTGEQYF

v_call: TRBV7-2
j_call: TRBJ1-2
cdr3_aa: CASSLYRVDGYTF

v_call: TRBV9
j_call: TRBJ2-1
cdr3_aa: CASSAPGTSTTHEQFF

v_call: TRBV29-1
j_call: TRBJ2-1
cdr3_aa: CSVVSGLAVYNEQFF

v_call: TRBV5-1
j_call: TRBJ1-2
cdr3_aa: CASSLSGQGNGYTF

v_call: TRBV5-1
j_call: TRBJ2-7
cdr3_aa: CASSLESRGGEQYF

v_call: TRBV15
j_call: TRBJ2-1
cdr3_aa: CATSRITGFQGQFF

v_call: TRBV6-1
j_call: TRBJ2-7
cdr3_aa: CASMITGRGPYEQYF

v_call: TRBV10-3
j_call: TRBJ2-3
cdr3_aa: CATARGGASTDTQYF

v_call: TRBV7-7
j_call: TRBJ2-2
cdr3_aa: CASSLGGNGGELFF

v_call: TRBV7-2
j_call: TRBJ1-5
cdr3_aa: CASSPNRDQPQHF

v_call: TRBV11-2
j_call: TRBJ1-1
cdr3_aa: CASSLVPNTEAFF

v_call: TRBV6-5
j_call: TRBJ1-3
cdr3_aa: CASGGQGKRNTIYF

v_call: TRBV6-1
j_call: TRBJ1-5
cdr3_aa: CASSPRDRINQPQHF

v_call: TRBV11-2
j_call: TRBJ2-7
cdr3_aa: CASSLDGGGTYEQYF

v_call: TRBV4-1
j_call: TRBJ1-6
cdr3_aa: CASSQEGGSNSPLHF

v_call: TRBV5-6
j_call: TRBJ2-3
cdr3_aa: CASSLADRERLASDTQYF

v_call: TRBV19
j_call: TRBJ1-2
cdr3_aa: CASTTGDPNYGYTF

v_call: TRBV12-2
j_call: TRBJ2-7
cdr3_aa: CASRLDRDSSYEQYF